The present T cell receptor beta chain was sequenced within a study of OX40 agonist ivuxolimab in advanced cancers. Study-wide results and limits: Some nonresponders also had low normalized T-cell clonal expansion.

Method: immunoSEQ multiplex PCR; TCRdb's copy keeps in-frame clones and lacks some. The table shows about 47,000 clones, with roughly 84% occurring only once. About this clone itself: Its antigen remains unknown.

V was shortened by 6 bases and J by 0 bases, with 14 bases between the two germline ends. Per germline, CDR1 SQVTM and CDR2 ANQGSEA. This CDR3 is 15 amino acids long. This receptor was taken from an adult with an advanced solid tumor such as melanoma, head and neck, liver or kidney cancer. The chain recombines TRBV29-1 with TRBJ2-2; D tentatively fits TRBD1 or TRBD2 (5 bases each). This specimen consisted of CD4+ or CD8+ T cells sorted from blood, obtained in a trial of the OX40 agonist ivuxolimab. CDR3 amino acids: CSVPGPTTNTGELFF. As DNA, the CDR3 is TGCAGCGTCCCGGGACCCACTACGAACACCGGGGAGCTGTTTTTT.